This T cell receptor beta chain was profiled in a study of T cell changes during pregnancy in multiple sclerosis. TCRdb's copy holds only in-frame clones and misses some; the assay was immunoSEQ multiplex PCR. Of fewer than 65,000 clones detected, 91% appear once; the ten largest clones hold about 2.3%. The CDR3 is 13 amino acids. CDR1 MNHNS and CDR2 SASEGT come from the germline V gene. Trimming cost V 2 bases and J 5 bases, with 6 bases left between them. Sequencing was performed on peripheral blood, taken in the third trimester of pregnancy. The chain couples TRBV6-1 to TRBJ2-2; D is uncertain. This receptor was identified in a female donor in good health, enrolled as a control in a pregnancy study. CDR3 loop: CASSESETGELFF. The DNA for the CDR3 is TGTGCCAGCAGTGAAAGCGAGACCGGGGAGCTGTTTTTT.